The source of this T cell receptor (beta chain) is a study of OX40 agonist ivuxolimab in advanced cancers. Across the whole study: Patients received ivuxolimab, an intravenous treatment, every 2 weeks at 0.01 to 10 mg/kg. Of the participants, approximately 36% had some prior anti-PD-1, anti-PD-L1 or anti-CTLA-4 therapy, which was allowed. Study-wide points: Circulating CD4+ and CD8+ T cells showed clonal expansion by week 6 at 0.1 to 3.0 mg/kg.

A remark on this clone: Its specificity is unknown.

The protocol was immunoSEQ multiplex PCR, while the TCRdb copy is restricted to in-frame clones and leaves out a portion. The repertoire holds fewer than 85,000 clones, around four fifths seen once, with approximately 0.8% in the top ten. With 0 bases removed from V and 1 base from J, the gap between germline ends came to 12 bases. Germline CDR1 reads LGHNA; CDR2 reads YNFKEQ. The CDR3 length is 16 residues. The chain combines TRBV4-2 with TRBJ1-1, with unresolved D. This TCR derives from an adult with an advanced solid tumor such as melanoma, head and neck, liver or kidney cancer. Sample: CD4+ or CD8+ T cells sorted from blood, taken in a trial of the OX40 agonist ivuxolimab. CDR3 sequence: CASSQDVGRRNTEAFF. In DNA form, the CDR3 reads TGTGCCAGCAGCCAAGATGTGGGGAGGAGGAACACTGAAGCTTTCTTT.